Below are 27 T cell receptor beta chains sequenced from a single sample in a study of CD8+ T cells in alopecia areata. The treatment is: oral pan-JAK inhibitor, 5-10 mg twice daily. Following RNA extraction, reverse transcription yielded cDNA that acted as the sequencing template. Sequenced by immunoSEQ multiplex PCR; TCRdb stores in-frame clones only, minus some. This sample carries some 80,000 clones, approximately 66% of them seen once, and the ten largest clones take about a quarter. The sequencing used CD8+ T cells sorted from blood, collected at week 24, from a patient treated with tofacitinib. The receptors derive from a human donor with alopecia areata.

This clone was counted once. This chain uses TRBV6-5 with TRBJ1-1, with D unresolved. Germline CDR1 and CDR2: MNHEY and SVGAGI. This CDR3 contains 15 residues. V was pared by 4 bases and J by 1 base, with 13 bases between. This CDR3 is CASSFSNYPNTEAFF. As DNA, the CDR3 is TGTGCCAGCAGTTTCTCCAACTACCCGAACACTGAAGCTTTCTTT.

V and J are TRBV6-5 and TRBJ2-2; possibly TRBD2 for D (6 bases). Germline assignment: CDR1 MNHEY and CDR2 SVGAGI. This CDR3 spans 14 amino acids. Trimming left V 6 bases short and J 3 bases short, with 11 bases between. The CDR3 here is CASSYGGHTGELFF. Here the CDR3 DNA reads TGTGCCAGCAGCTACGGGGGTCACACCGGGGAGCTGTTTTTT.

The chain couples TRBV5-4 to TRBJ2-3; D could derive from TRBD1 or TRBD2 (5 bases each). V was pared by 4 bases and J by 4 bases, with 19 bases between. The CDR3 spans 16 residues. Germline V gene lookup returns CDR1 SGHNT and CDR2 YYREEE (reference sequence). CDR3 residues: CASSPSWTRGSDTQYF. The CDR3 DNA reads TGTGCCAGCAGCCCATCTTGGACACGGGGATCAGATACGCAGTATTTT.

The chain employs TRBV5-1 and TRBJ1-2, with 8 bases that match TRBD1. V lost 1 base, J lost 3 bases, and 5 bases stayed unmatched. The CDR3 sequence is 15 residues long. Germline V gene lookup returns CDR1 SGHRS and CDR2 YFSETQ. The chain's CDR3 is CASSLSRQGHYGYTF. In DNA form, the CDR3 reads TGCGCCAGCAGCTTGAGCCGACAGGGGCACTATGGCTACACCTTC.

This sequence joins TRBV28 and TRBJ2-7; the D is unclear. V dropped 6 bases and J dropped 2 bases, with 8 bases sitting between them. The CDR3 loop spans 12 amino acids. The V gene's germline CDR1 is MDHEN and CDR2 SYDVKM. The CDR3 nucleotides are TGTGCCAGCAGCCCCCCTACCTACGAGCAGTACTTC. Amino acids: CASSPPTYEQYF.

This clone was detected only a few times. This sequence joins TRBV6-5 and TRBJ2-7; 9 nucleotides align to TRBD1. V was pared by 0 bases and J by 6 bases, with 3 bases of the junction left unmatched. The CDR3 length is 14 residues. CDR1 and CDR2 from the germline V gene are MNHEY and SVGAGI. The CDR3 DNA reads TGTGCCAGCAGTTACTCGGACAGGGGAGGCGAGCAGTACTTC. The encoded protein is CASSYSDRGGEQYF.

This chain links TRBV27 with TRBJ2-7; D is perhaps TRBD1 (6 bases). V was cut by 8 bases and J by 4 bases, with 15 bases left in between. Germline values: CDR1 MNHEY, CDR2 SMNVEV (reference sequence). The CDR3 is 13 amino acids. CDR3 DNA: TGTGCCAGCGGACGGACAGCTACTTACGAGCAGTACTTC. It translates to CASGRTATYEQYF.

The chain uses TRBV13 and TRBJ2-1; no reliable D call. The CDR3 sequence is 13 residues long. The V end was cut by 5 bases, the J end by 7 bases, with 12 bases between. Germline-derived CDR1 and CDR2 are PRHDT and FYEKMQ (reference sequence). CDR3 in DNA: TGTGCCAGCAGCGCCACGCGCCAAAATGAGCAGTTCTTC. Encoded protein: CASSATRQNEQFF.

The chain uses TRBV6-5 and TRBJ2-7; 7 bases are a match to TRBD1. The V segment lost 8 bases and the J segment 3 bases; nucleotides outside the gene matches: 7. The CDR3 sequence is 13 residues long. Germline V gene lookup returns CDR1 MNHEY and CDR2 SVGAGI. The CDR3 spells CASGGQRYYEQYF. The CDR3 DNA is TGTGCCAGCGGGGGACAGCGGTACTACGAGCAGTACTTC.

The V call is TRBV30, the J call TRBJ2-2; TRBD2 agrees at 11 bases. The CDR3 is 15 amino acids. V was clipped by 7 bases and J by 7 bases; unmatched bases: 11. Per germline, CDR1 GTSNPN and CDR2 SVGIG (reference sequence). CDR3 sequence (DNA): TGTGCCTCCAGCGTGACTAGCGGGAAGGGCGGGGAGCTGTTTTTT. This encodes CASSVTSGKGGELFF. Looking up the rest from reference TRBV30 and TRBJ2-2 gives the full variable domain: SQTIHQWPATLVQPVGSPLSLECTVEGTSNPNLYWYRQAAGRGLQLLFYSVGIGQISSEVPQNLSASRPQDRQFILSSKKLLLSDSGFYLCASSVTSGKGGELFFGEGSRLTVL.

The chain recombines TRBV7-2 with TRBJ1-2, with no clear D. The CDR3 is 15 amino acids. The V end lost 5 bases, the J end lost 3 bases, and 16 bases lay between the germline ends. Looked up from germline, CDR1 is SGHTA and CDR2 is FQGNSA. The CDR3 DNA reads as TGTGCCAGCAGCATGATAACCCAGACTTACTATGGCTACACCTTC. Translating it yields CASSMITQTYYGYTF. Full variable domain (missing parts from reference TRBV7-2 and TRBJ1-2): GAGVSQSPSNKVTEKGKDVELRCDPISGHTALYWYRQSLGQGLEFLIYFQGNSAPDKSGLPSDRFSAERTGGSVSTLTIQRTQQEDSAVYLCASSMITQTYYGYTFGSGTRLTVV.

The gene calls are TRBV5-6 and TRBJ2-6; the D is unclear. CDR1 SGHDT and CDR2 YYEEEE come from the germline V gene. Trimming removed 0 bases at V and 0 bases at J, with 10 bases between. This CDR3 region has 17 residues. CDR3 sequence: CASSLDERTSGANVLTF. The CDR3 DNA is TGTGCCAGCAGCTTGGATGAACGGACCTCTGGGGCCAACGTCCTGACTTTC.

This CDR3 reads CASSLWSRDRYTYGYTF. CDR3 in DNA: TGTGCCAGCAGCTTATGGTCCCGGGACCGCTACACTTATGGCTACACCTTC. The rearrangement uses TRBV7-2 and TRBJ1-2; maybe TRBD1 (5 bases). V shed 2 bases and J shed 5 bases, with 21 bases lying between them. The CDR3 is 17 amino acids. CDR1 and CDR2 (germline): SGHTA, FQGNSA.

The chain recombines TRBV29-1 with TRBJ2-7; a possible D gene is TRBD1 (6 bases). The V end was cut by 6 bases, the J end by 7 bases, with 16 bases between. The CDR3 contains 12 residues. Germline-derived CDR1 and CDR2 are SQVTM and ANQGSEA. The CDR3 region is CSVLTGRGEQYF. For the CDR3, the DNA is TGCAGCGTGCTGACAGGAAGAGGGGAGCAGTACTTC.

The gene calls are TRBV9 and TRBJ2-3; D remains unclear. This CDR3 has 15 amino acids. Germline CDR1 SGDLS, CDR2 YYNGEE. The V gene lost 0 bases and the J gene lost 0 bases, with 8 bases spanning the gap. This CDR3 reads CASSVDVTSTDTQYF. CDR3 nucleotides: TGTGCCAGCAGCGTAGATGTTACTAGCACAGATACGCAGTATTTT. Full variable domain (missing parts from reference TRBV9 and TRBJ2-3): DSGVTQTPKHLITATGQRVTLRCSPRSGDLSVYWYQQSLDQGLQFLIQYYNGEERAKGNILERFSAQQFPDLHSELNLSSLELGDSALYFCASSVDVTSTDTQYFGPGTRLTVL.

The chain links TRBV13 to TRBJ2-2; 8 bases are a match to TRBD1. This CDR3 is built from 16 residues. Germline-derived CDR1 and CDR2 are PRHDT and FYEKMQ (reference sequence). The V and J ends lost 1 base and 1 base, in that order; junction bases with no gene match: 2. CDR3 in DNA: TGTGCCAGCAGCTTAGTGGACAGGGAGAACACCGGGGAGCTGTTTTTT. It specifies CASSLVDRENTGELFF.

J is TRBJ1-1 and V is TRBV4-3; D might be TRBD1 (5 bases). The germline V gene encodes CDR1 LGHNA and CDR2 YSLEER. The V and J ends lost 8 bases and 1 base respectively, with 8 bases between them. The CDR3 sequence is 12 residues long. Here the CDR3 reads CASSQGNTEAFF. CDR3 nucleotide sequence: TGCGCCAGCTCCCAGGGGAACACTGAAGCTTTCTTT.

This clone was observed a handful of times. The chain recombines TRBV5-1 with TRBJ2-6; D is unresolved. Germline V gene lookup returns CDR1 SGHRS and CDR2 YFSETQ. V was trimmed by 6 bases and J by 4 bases, leaving 20 bases between them. The CDR3 sequence is 17 residues long. CDR3 region: CASKDFLGSSGANVLTF. The CDR3 coding sequence is TGCGCCAGCAAAGACTTCTTGGGATCCTCCGGGGCCAACGTCCTGACTTTC.

CDR3 region: CASSQEDPLSNQPQHF. Here the CDR3 DNA reads TGCGCCAGCAGCCAAGAAGACCCCCTCAGCAATCAGCCCCAGCATTTT. This chain links TRBV4-1 with TRBJ1-5, with D hard to call. Germline CDR1 is MGHRA and CDR2 is YSYEKL. The CDR3 sequence is 16 residues long. V lost 0 bases to trimming and J lost 1 base, with 10 bases between them.

This sequence joins TRBV19 and TRBJ2-3; the match to TRBD1 covers 10 bases. This CDR3 region has 15 residues. The trim removed 2 bases at V and 5 bases at J, leaving 4 bases unmatched. Germline V gene lookup returns CDR1 LNHDA and CDR2 SQIVND (reference sequence). The CDR3 DNA is TGTGCCAGTAGTATAAGTGACAGGGGGCAAGATACGCAGTATTTT. As protein: CASSISDRGQDTQYF. The full variable domain, completed using reference TRBV19 and TRBJ2-3, is DGGITQSPKYLFRKEGQNVTLSCEQNLNHDAMYWYRQDPGQGLRLIYYSQIVNDFQKGDIAEGYSVSREKKESFPLTVTSAQKNPTAFYLCASSISDRGQDTQYFGPGTRLTVL.

This clone was seen only once. The chain has TRBV7-9 and TRBJ2-1; D perhaps matches TRBD1 (6 bases). The CDR3 runs 12 residues. V lost 5 bases and J lost 8, with 10 bases in between. Germline assignment: CDR1 SEHNR and CDR2 FQNEAQ (reference sequence). This chain's CDR3 is CASSTGFHEQFF. In DNA form, the CDR3 reads TGTGCCAGCAGCACAGGGTTTCATGAGCAGTTCTTC. Combining the CDR3 with reference TRBV7-9 and TRBJ2-1 gives the whole variable domain DTGVSQNPRHKITKRGQNVTFRCDPISEHNRLYWYRQTLGQGPEFLTYFQNEAQLEKSRLLSDRFSAERPKGSFSTLEIQRTEQGDSAMYLCASSTGFHEQFFGPGTRLTVL.

V is TRBV6-4 and J is TRBJ1-2; TRBD1 aligns across 9 bases. The V gene's germline CDR1 is MRHNA and CDR2 SNTAGT. The trim removed 6 bases at V and 5 bases at J, leaving 4 bases unmatched. CDR3 length equals 13 residues. The CDR3 DNA follows: TGTGCCAGCAGACCCGGGACAGGGTATGGCTACACCTTC. Residues: CASRPGTGYGYTF.

This chain links TRBV27 with TRBJ2-5, with 8 nucleotides matching TRBD2. J was trimmed by 5 bases and V by 5 bases; bases with no gene match: 16. Germline V gives CDR1 MNHEY, CDR2 SMNVEV (reference sequence). The CDR3 totals 17 residues. This CDR3 reads CASSSILGSGTQETQYF. In DNA, the CDR3 is TGTGCCAGCAGTAGCATCCTAGGTAGCGGGACCCAGGAGACCCAGTACTTC.

This clone was seen a few times. V and J are TRBV27 and TRBJ1-6; 12 bases match TRBD1. From germline, CDR1 is MNHEY and CDR2 SMNVEV (reference sequence). The length of the CDR3 is 14 residues. V was clipped by 5 bases and J by 9 bases; unmatched bases: 2. DNA for the CDR3: TGTGCCAGCAGTGCGGGACAGGGGGCTTCACCCCTCCACTTT. It encodes CASSAGQGASPLHF.

Here the CDR3 reads CASSQGSGSNYGYTF. In DNA, the CDR3 is TGCGCCAGCAGCCAAGGATCAGGCTCGAACTATGGCTACACCTTC. This chain links TRBV4-3 with TRBJ1-2, with D hard to call. The V end lost 1 base, the J end lost 2 bases, and 11 bases lay between the germline ends. CDR3 size: 15 residues. Germline lookup yields CDR1 LGHNA and CDR2 YSLEER.

V is TRBV7-9 and J is TRBJ1-6; no firm D call. The germline gives CDR1 SEHNR, CDR2 FQNEAQ (reference sequence). CDR3 length: 15 residues. With 5 bases removed from V and 7 bases from J, the gap between germline ends came to 15 bases. The CDR3 loop is CASSTPADPNSPLHF. The CDR3, as DNA: TGTGCCAGCAGCACCCCGGCAGACCCGAATTCACCCCTCCACTTT.

This clone was recorded a few times. The rearrangement joins TRBV7-9 to TRBJ2-5; maybe TRBD1 (7 bases). The length of the CDR3 is 13 residues. The germline V gene has CDR1 SEHNR and CDR2 FQNEAQ (reference sequence). Trimming removed 5 bases at V and 5 bases at J, with 12 bases between. CDR3 loop: CASSEPGGETQYF. CDR3 bases: TGTGCCAGCAGCGAACCAGGGGGGGAGACCCAGTACTTC. Complete variable domain (other parts from reference TRBV7-9 and TRBJ2-5): DTGVSQNPRHKITKRGQNVTFRCDPISEHNRLYWYRQTLGQGPEFLTYFQNEAQLEKSRLLSDRFSAERPKGSFSTLEIQRTEQGDSAMYLCASSEPGGETQYFGPGTRLLVL.